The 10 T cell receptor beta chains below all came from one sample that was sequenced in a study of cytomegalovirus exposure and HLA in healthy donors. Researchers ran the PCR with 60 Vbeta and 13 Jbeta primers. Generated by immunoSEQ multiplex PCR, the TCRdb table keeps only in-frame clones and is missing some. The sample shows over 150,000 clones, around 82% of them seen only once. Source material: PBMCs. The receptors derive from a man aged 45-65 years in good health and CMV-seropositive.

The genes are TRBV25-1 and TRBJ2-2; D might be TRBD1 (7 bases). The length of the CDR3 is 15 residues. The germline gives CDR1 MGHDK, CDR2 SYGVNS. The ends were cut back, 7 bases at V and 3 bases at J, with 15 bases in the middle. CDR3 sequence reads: CASTRGQIDTGELFF. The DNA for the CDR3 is TGTGCCAGCACGCGGGGACAGATAGACACCGGGGAGCTGTTTTTT.

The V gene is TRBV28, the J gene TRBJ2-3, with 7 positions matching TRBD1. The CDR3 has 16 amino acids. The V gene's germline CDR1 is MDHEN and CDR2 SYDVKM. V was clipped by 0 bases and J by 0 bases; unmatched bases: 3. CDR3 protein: CASSLWTGSSTDTQYF. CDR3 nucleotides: TGTGCCAGCAGTTTATGGACAGGGTCAAGCACAGATACGCAGTATTTT.

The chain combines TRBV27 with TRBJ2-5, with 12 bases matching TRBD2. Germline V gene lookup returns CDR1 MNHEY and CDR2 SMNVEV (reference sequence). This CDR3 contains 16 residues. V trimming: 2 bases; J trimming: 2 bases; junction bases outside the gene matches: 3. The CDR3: CASSLPSGRVQETQYF. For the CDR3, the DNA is TGTGCCAGCAGTTTACCTAGCGGGAGGGTACAAGAGACCCAGTACTTC.

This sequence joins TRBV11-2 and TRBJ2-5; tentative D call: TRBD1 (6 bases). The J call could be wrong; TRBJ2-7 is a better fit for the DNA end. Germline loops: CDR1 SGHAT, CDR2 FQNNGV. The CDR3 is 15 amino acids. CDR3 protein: CASSLEGSRGNEQYF. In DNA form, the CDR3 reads TGTGCCAGCAGCTTAGAGGGGAGCAGGGGAAACGAGCAGTACTTC.

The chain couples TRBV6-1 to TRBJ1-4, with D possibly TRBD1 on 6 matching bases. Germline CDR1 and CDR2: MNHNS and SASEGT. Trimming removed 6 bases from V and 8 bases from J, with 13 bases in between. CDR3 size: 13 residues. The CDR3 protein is CASSPDSQEKLFF. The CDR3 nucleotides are TGTGCCAGCAGCCCGGACAGCCAGGAAAAACTGTTTTTT.

The CDR3 sequence: CASSSGRTGILYNEQFF. The DNA of the CDR3 is TGCGCCAGCAGCTCGGGGCGGACAGGGATTTTGTACAATGAGCAGTTCTTC. This chain links TRBV5-1 with TRBJ2-1; TRBD1 agrees at 8 bases. CDR1 is SGHRS, CDR2 YFSETQ, per germline. This CDR3 has 17 amino acids. V gave up 3 bases and J gave up 4 bases; unmatched junction bases: 12. The whole variable domain, remainder taken from reference TRBV5-1 and TRBJ2-1, is KAGVTQTPRYLIKTRGQQVTLSCSPISGHRSVSWYQQTPGQGLQFLFEYFSETQRNKGNFPGRFSGRQFSNSRSEMNVSTLELGDSALYLCASSSGRTGILYNEQFFGPGTRLTVL.

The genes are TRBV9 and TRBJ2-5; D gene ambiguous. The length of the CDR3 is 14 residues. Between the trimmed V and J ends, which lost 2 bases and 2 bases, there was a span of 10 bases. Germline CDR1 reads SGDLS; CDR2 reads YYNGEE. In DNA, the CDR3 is TGTGCCAGCAGCGTTCTACCCGTTCAAGAGACCCAGTACTTC. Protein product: CASSVLPVQETQYF.

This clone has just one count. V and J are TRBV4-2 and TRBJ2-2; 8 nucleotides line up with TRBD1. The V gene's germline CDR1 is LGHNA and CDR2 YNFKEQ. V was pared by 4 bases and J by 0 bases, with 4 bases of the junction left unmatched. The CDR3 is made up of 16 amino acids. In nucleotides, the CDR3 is TGTGCCAGCAGCCCTAGGACAGGGCCGAACACCGGGGAGCTGTTTTTT. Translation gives CASSPRTGPNTGELFF.

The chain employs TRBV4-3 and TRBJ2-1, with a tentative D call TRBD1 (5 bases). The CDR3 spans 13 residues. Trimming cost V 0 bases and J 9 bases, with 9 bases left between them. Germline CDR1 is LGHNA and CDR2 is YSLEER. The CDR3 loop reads CASSQDLGVEQFF. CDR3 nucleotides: TGCGCCAGCAGCCAAGATCTAGGGGTTGAGCAGTTCTTC.

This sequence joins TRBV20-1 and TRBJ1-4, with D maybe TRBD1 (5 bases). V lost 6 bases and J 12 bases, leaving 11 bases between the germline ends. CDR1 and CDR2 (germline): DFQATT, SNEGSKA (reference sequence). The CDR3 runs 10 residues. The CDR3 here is CSASSGELFF. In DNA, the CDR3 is TGCAGTGCCTCGTCGGGGGAACTGTTTTTT.